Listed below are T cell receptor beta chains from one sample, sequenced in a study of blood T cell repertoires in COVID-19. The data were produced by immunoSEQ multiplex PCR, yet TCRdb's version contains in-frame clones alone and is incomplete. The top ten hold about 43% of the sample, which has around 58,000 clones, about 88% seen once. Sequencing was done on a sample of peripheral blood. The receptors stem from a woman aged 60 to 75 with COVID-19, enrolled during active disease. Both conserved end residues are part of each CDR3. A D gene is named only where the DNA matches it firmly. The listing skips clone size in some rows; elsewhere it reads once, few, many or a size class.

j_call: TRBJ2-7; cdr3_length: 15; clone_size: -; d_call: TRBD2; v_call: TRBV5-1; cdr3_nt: TGCGCCAGCAGCACCGGGACTAGCGACACCTACGAGCAGTACTTC; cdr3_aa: CASSTGTSDTYEQYF
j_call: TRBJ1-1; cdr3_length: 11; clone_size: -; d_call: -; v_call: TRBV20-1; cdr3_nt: TGCAGTGCTAGTTTAGGACTTGAAGCTTTCTTT; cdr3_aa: CSASLGLEAFF
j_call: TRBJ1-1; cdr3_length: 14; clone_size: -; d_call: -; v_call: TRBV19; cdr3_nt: TGTGCCAGTAGTCTGGGGGCTTTGAACACTGAAGCTTTCTTT; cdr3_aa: CASSLGALNTEAFF
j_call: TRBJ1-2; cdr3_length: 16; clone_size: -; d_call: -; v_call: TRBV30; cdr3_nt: TGTGCCTGGACCCTCAAGGGGGGGGAACCTAACTATGGCTACACCTTC; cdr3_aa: CAWTLKGGEPNYGYTF
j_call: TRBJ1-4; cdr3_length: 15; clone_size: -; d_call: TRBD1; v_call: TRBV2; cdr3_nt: TGTGCCAGCAGCCGTGACAGGGGCACTAATGAAAAACTGTTTTTT; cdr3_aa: CASSRDRGTNEKLFF
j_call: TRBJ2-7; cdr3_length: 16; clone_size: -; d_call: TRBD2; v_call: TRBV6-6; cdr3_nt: TGTGCCAGCAGTTACTCTCCGGGAGGGCAGACGTACGAGCAGTACTTC; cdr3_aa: CASSYSPGGQTYEQYF
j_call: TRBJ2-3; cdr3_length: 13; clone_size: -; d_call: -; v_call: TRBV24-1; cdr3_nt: TGTGCCACCAGTGACCACTACCAGGATACGCAGTATTTT; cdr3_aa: CATSDHYQDTQYF
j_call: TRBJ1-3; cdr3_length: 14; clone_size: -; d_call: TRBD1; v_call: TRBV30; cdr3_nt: TGTGCCTGGAGTGGAGGGACAGGTGGAAACACCATATATTTT; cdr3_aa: CAWSGGTGGNTIYF
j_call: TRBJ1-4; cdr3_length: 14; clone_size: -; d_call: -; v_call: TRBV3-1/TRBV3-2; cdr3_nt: TGTGCCAGCAGCCAAGGGACAGCGACTCAAAAACTGTTTTTT; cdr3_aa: CASSQGTATQKLFF
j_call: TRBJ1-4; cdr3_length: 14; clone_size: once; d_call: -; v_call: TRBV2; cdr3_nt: TGTGCCAGCAGAGTACAGGGATCTAATGAAAAACTGTTTTTT; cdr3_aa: CASRVQGSNEKLFF
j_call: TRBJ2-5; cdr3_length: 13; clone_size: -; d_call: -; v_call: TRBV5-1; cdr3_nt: TGCGCCAGCAGCGAAGGGGTTCAAGAGACCCAGTACTTC; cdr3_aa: CASSEGVQETQYF
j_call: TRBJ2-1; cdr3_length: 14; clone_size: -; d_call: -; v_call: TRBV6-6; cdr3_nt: TGTGCCAGCAGTTACAACGCGGTCTACAATGAGCAGTTCTTC; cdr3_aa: CASSYNAVYNEQFF
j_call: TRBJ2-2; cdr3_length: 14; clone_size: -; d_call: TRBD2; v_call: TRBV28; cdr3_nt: TGTGCCAGCAGCGGGGGGGCTGCCACCGGGGAGCTGTTTTTT; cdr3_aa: CASSGGAATGELFF
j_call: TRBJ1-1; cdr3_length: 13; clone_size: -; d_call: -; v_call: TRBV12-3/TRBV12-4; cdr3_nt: TGTGCCAGCAGTGGGACAAGGAACACTGAAGCTTTCTTT; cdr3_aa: CASSGTRNTEAFF
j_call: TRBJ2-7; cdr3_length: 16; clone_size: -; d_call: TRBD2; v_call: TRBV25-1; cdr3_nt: TGTGCCAGCAGTGACCCCCCTGCTAGCGGGGGCTACGAGCAGTACTTC; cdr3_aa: CASSDPPASGGYEQYF
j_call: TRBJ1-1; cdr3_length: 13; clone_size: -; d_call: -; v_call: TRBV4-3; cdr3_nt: TGCGCCAGCAGCCAATGGCGGGGTACCGAAGCTTTCTTT; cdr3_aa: CASSQWRGTEAFF
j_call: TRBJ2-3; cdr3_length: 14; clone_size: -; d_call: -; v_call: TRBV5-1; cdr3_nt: TGCGCCAGCAGCCGCGAGCTAGCAGCCGATACGCAGTATTTT; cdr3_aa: CASSRELAADTQYF
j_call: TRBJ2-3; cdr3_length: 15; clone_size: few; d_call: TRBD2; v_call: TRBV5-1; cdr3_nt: TGCGCCAGCAGCTGGAGCGGGGGGATGGCAGATACGCAGTATTTT; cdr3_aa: CASSWSGGMADTQYF
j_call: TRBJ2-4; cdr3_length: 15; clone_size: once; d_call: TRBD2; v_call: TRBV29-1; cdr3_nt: TGCAGCGTCTGGGGGGGAGAATTAGCCAAAAACATTCAGTACTTC; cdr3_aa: CSVWGGELAKNIQYF
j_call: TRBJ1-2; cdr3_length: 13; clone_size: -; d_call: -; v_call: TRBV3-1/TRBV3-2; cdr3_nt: TGTGCCAGCAGCCAAGAGGGGGCGCGAGGCTACACCTTC; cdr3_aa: CASSQEGARGYTF
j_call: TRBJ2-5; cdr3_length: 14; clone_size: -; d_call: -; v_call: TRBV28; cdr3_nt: TGTGCCAGCAGGCGAACAGGGCTTGGGGAGACCCAGTACTTC; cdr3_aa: CASRRTGLGETQYF
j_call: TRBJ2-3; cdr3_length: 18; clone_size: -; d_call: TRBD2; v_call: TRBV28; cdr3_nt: TGTGCCAGCAGTTCCGCCTCGGGGGGAGGGCCTCATACAGATACGCAGTATTTT; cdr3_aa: CASSSASGGGPHTDTQYF
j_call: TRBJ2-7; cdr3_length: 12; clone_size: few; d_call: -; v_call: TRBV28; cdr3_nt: TGTGCCAGCAGTTTGCTGGGGGGAGAGCAGTACTTC; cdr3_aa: CASSLLGGEQYF
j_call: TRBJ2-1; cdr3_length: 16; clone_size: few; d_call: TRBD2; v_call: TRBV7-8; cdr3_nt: TGTGCCAGCAGCTCGCTAGCGGGGATTATATACAATGAGCAGTTCTTC; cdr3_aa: CASSSLAGIIYNEQFF
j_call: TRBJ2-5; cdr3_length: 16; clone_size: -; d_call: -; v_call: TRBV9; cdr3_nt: TGTGCCAGCAGCGTCGGGGTGGACCCTGTAAAAGAGACCCAGTACTTC; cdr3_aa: CASSVGVDPVKETQYF
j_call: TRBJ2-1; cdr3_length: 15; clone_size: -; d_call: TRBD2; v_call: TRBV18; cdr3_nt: TGTGCCAGCTCGCCCCAGGTGCGGGGGGACAATGAGCAGTTCTTC; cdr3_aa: CASSPQVRGDNEQFF
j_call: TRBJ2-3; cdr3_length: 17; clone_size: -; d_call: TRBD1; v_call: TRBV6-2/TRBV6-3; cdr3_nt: TGTGCCAGCAGCCAGACTTCCGGGACAGGGGTCCCAGATACGCAGTATTTT; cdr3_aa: CASSQTSGTGVPDTQYF
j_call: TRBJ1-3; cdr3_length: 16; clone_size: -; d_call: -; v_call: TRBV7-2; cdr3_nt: TGTGCCAGCAGCTTAGACACAGGGCTGAGTGGAAACACCATATATTTT; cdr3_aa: CASSLDTGLSGNTIYF
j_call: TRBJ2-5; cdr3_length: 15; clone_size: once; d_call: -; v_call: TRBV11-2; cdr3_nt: TGTGCCAGCAGCCAGAATGAAGTGCAGGGGGAGACCCAGTACTTC; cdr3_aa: CASSQNEVQGETQYF
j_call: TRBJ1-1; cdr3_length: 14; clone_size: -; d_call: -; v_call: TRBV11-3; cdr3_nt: TGTGCCAGCAGCTCAGCCTCCGACTTCCCTGAAGCTTTCTTT; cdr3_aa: CASSSASDFPEAFF
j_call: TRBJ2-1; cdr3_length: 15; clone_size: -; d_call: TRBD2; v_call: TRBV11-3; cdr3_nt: TGTGCCAGCAGCTTGCGGGGGGGCACCTACAATGAGCAGTTCTTC; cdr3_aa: CASSLRGGTYNEQFF
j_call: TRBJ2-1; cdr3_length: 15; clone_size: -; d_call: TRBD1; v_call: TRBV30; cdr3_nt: TGTGCCTGGAGTAGGACAGGGGAACCCTACAATGAGCAGTTCTTC; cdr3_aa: CAWSRTGEPYNEQFF
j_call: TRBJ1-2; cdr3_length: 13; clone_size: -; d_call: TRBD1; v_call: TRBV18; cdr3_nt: TGTGCCAGCTCACTCGACAGGGATTATGGCTACACCTTC; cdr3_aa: CASSLDRDYGYTF
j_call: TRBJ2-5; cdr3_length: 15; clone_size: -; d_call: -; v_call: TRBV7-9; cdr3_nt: TGTGCCAGCAGCTTAGTGGCTAGCGAGAAAGAGACCCAGTACTTC; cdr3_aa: CASSLVASEKETQYF
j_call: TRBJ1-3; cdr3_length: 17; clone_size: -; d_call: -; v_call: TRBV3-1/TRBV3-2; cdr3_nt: TGTGCCAGCAGCAAATACATCCCATTTACAGCACGAAACACCATATATTTT; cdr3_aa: CASSKYIPFTARNTIYF
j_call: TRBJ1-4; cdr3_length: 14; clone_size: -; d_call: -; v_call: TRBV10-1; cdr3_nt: TGCGCCAGTGGACAACTGCATACTAATGAAAAACTGTTTTTT; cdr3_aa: CASGQLHTNEKLFF
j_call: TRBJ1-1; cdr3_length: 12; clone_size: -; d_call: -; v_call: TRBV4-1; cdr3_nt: TGCGCCAGCAGCCAGGGGCGGACTGAAGCTTTCTTT; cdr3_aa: CASSQGRTEAFF
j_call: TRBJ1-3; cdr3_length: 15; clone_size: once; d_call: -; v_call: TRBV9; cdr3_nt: TGTGCCAGCAGCCAAGGGGCGTTCTCTGGAAACACCATATATTTT; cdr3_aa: CASSQGAFSGNTIYF
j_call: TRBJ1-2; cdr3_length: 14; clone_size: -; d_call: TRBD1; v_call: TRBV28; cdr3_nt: TGTGCCAGCAGTTTAATAACAGGGGGAGGTGGCTACACCTTC; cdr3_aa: CASSLITGGGGYTF
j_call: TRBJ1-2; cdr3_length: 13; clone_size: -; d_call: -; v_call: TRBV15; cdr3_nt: TGTGCCACCGGGGAGCTTGCGTTTTATGGCTACACCTTC; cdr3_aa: CATGELAFYGYTF
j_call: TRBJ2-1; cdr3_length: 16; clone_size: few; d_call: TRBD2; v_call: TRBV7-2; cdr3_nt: TGTGCCAGCAGCTTAGGGGGTAGCGGGAGCCCACAGGGGCAGTTCTTC; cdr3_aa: CASSLGGSGSPQGQFF
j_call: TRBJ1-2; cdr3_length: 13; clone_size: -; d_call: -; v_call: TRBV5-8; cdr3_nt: TGTGCCAGCAGCTTGGATGGACGGGGAGGCTACACCTTC; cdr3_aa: CASSLDGRGGYTF
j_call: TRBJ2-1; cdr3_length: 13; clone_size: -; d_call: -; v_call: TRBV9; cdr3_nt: TGTGCCAGCAGCGTCGCACCCCGGGATGAGCAGTTCTTC; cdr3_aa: CASSVAPRDEQFF
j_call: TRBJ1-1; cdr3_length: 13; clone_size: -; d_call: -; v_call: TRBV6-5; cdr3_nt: TGTGCCAGCAGTTACAACCGGGGAACTGAAGCTTTCTTT; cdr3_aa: CASSYNRGTEAFF
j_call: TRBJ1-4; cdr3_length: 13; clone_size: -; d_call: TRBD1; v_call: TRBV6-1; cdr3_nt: TGTGCCAGCAGTGAAAAGGGACAGGAAAAACTGTTTTTT; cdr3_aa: CASSEKGQEKLFF
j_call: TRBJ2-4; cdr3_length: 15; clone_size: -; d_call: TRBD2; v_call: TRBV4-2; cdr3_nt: TGTGCCAGCAGCCAAGATGCCGGGGGGGTAGACATTCAGTACTTC; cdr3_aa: CASSQDAGGVDIQYF